Presented here are 10 T cell receptor beta chains from one specimen sequenced in a study of T cells after yellow fever vaccination. Using its own MiXCR run on the 5' RACE reads, TCRdb lists one record per CDR3 protein. The profile covers a few hundred thousand distinct CDR3 sequences, with roughly 21% appearing a single time and about 13% taken by the ten largest. The sequences come from PBMCs, collected 15 days after the yellow fever booster vaccination. The receptors were gathered from a man aged 25 to 45 who received the YFV17D yellow fever vaccine.

The chain has TRBV6-2 or TRBV6-3 and TRBJ2-1; TRBD2 matches 9 bases. Germline CDR1 is MNHEY and CDR2 is SVGEGT. The junction had 6 bases not matched to a gene; V was cut back by 6 bases and J by 3 bases. The CDR3 runs to 15 residues. The CDR3, as DNA: TGTGCCAGCAGCCACGGCGGGGGGGGCTACAATGAGCAGTTCTTC. Translated, it gives CASSHGGGGYNEQFF.

This clonotype was seen more than once but under ten times. J is TRBJ2-1 and V is TRBV18, with D perhaps matching TRBD2 (6 bases). The CDR3 is 15 residues long. From germline, CDR1 is KGHSH and CDR2 LQKENI. V was pared by 3 bases and J by 10 bases, with 19 bases between. This CDR3 reads CASSPRLGGELEQFF. CDR3 coding DNA: TGTGCCAGCTCACCCCGGTTGGGGGGTGAGTTGGAGCAGTTCTTC.

This clonotype was counted between two and nine times. The rearrangement joins TRBV7-2 to TRBJ2-5; D unresolved. Germline CDR1 SGHTA, CDR2 FQGNSA. This CDR3 region has 13 residues. Trimming stripped 5 bases from V and 7 bases from J, with 14 bases between. CDR3 coding DNA: TGTGCCAGCAGCGAACAATCGGAAGGGACCCAGTACTTC. Its translation: CASSEQSEGTQYF.

This clonotype turned up a few times. The chain recombines TRBV20-1 with TRBJ2-1; 8 nucleotides line up with TRBD2. CDR1 and CDR2 from the germline V gene are DFQATT and SNEGSKA (reference sequence). This CDR3 region has 16 residues. V shed 5 bases and J 0 bases; nucleotides not matched to a gene: 9. CDR3 protein: CSAHTAGGSSYNEQFF. The CDR3 nucleotides read TGCAGTGCTCACACGGCGGGGGGAAGCTCCTACAATGAGCAGTTCTTC.

This clonotype was detected only a few times. The chain employs TRBV25-1 and TRBJ2-7; D might be TRBD2 (6 bases). V was pared by 7 bases and J by 2 bases, with 12 bases between. Germline CDR1 MGHDK, CDR2 SYGVNS. This CDR3 has 13 residues. CDR3 in amino acids: CASNNPGAYEQYF. DNA of the CDR3: TGTGCCAGCAACAATCCGGGGGCCTACGAGCAGTACTTC.

This clonotype was seen more than once but under ten times. This sequence joins TRBV20-1 and TRBJ1-5; D call uncertain. CDR3 length: 14 residues. CDR1 DFQATT and CDR2 SNEGSKA come from the germline V gene (reference sequence). The V end was cut by 1 base, the J end by 0 bases, with 7 bases between. For the CDR3, the DNA is TGCAGTGCTAGAGGAACAGCTAGCAATCAGCCCCAGCATTTT. Its protein is CSARGTASNQPQHF.

The chain employs TRBV25-1 and TRBJ2-7; 13 nucleotides agree with TRBD2. The V gene's germline CDR1 is MGHDK and CDR2 SYGVNS. The V gene end was trimmed by 2 bases and the J gene end by 6 bases; junction bases not matched to a gene: 4. The CDR3 length is 15 residues. The chain's CDR3 is CASSEIGLAGVEQYF. CDR3 in DNA: TGTGCCAGCAGTGAAATTGGACTAGCGGGAGTCGAGCAGTACTTC.

This chain joins TRBV7-2 and TRBJ2-7; D not resolved. The V and J ends lost 3 bases and 1 base respectively, with 10 bases between them. Germline values: CDR1 SGHTA, CDR2 FQGNSA. There are 14 residues in the CDR3. In nucleotides, the CDR3 is TGTGCCAGCAGCTTTATCGGTCTATCCTACGAGCAGTACTTC. Translating it yields CASSFIGLSYEQYF.

This chain joins TRBV5-6 and TRBJ2-5; 7 nucleotides agree with TRBD2. V shed 2 bases and J 1 base; nucleotides not matched to a gene: 5. Germline V CDR1 and CDR2: SGHDT, YYEEEE. CDR3 size: 15 residues. The CDR3 coding sequence is TGTGCCAGCAGCTTCGCCCCTAGCGGCCAAGAGACCCAGTACTTC. Amino acids: CASSFAPSGQETQYF.

This clonotype was recorded a few times. This sequence joins TRBV6-2 or TRBV6-3 and TRBJ2-3; D assignment may be TRBD1 or TRBD2 (5 bases each). The CDR3 extends over 15 amino acids. From germline, CDR1 is MNHEY and CDR2 SVGEGT. V gave up 10 bases and J gave up 6 bases, with 23 bases separating them. CDR3 amino acids: CAIQTIRDPSDTQYF. Here the CDR3 DNA reads TGTGCCATTCAAACCATCCGGGACCCGTCCGATACGCAGTATTTT.